This TCR beta chain was identified during a study of CD8 T cells in ankylosing spondylitis. This clonotype was seen repeatedly, ten times or more. Trimming left V 0 bases short and J 0 bases short, with 7 bases between. Per the germline V gene, CDR1 is SGHRS and CDR2 is YFSETQ. This CDR3 contains 15 residues. TCRdb redid the calling of the 5' RACE reads with MiXCR, one entry per CDR3 protein. Found here are approximately 90,000 distinct CDR3 sequences, over 6.5% of them singletons; the top ten hold 9.9%. V gene TRBV5-1 combines with J gene TRBJ2-1, with D unresolved. The TCR originated in a male donor with ankylosing spondylitis or in good health (not recorded which). The sample was blood, either unsorted or a sorted T cell fraction (not recorded which). CDR3 protein: CASSLGPSSYNEQFF. CDR3 sequence (DNA): TGCGCCAGCAGCTTGGGGCCAAGCTCCTACAATGAGCAGTTCTTC.